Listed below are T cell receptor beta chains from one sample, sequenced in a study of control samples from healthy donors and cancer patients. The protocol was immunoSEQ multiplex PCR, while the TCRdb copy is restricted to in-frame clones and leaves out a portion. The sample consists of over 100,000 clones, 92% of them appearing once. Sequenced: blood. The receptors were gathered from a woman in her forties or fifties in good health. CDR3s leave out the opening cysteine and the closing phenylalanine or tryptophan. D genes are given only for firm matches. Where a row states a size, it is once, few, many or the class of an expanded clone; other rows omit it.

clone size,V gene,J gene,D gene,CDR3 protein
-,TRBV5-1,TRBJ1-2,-,ASSLFPPREDGYT
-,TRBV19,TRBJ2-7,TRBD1,ASRSQDRAYEQY
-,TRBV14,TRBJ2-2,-,ASTRGLPGELF
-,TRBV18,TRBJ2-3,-,ASSPIGQANTDTQY
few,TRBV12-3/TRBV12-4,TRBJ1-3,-,ASSLSGVETIY
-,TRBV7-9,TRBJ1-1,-,ASSTGQKNTEAF
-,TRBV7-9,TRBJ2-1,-,ASSLAGSSYNEQF
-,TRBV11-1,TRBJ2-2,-,ASSLAPGRSGGAGELF
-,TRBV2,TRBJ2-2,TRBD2,ASSAGLAGGRTGELF
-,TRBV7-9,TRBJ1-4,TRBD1,AVTGTGEGTNEKLF
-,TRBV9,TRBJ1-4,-,ASSVGGRAAEKLF
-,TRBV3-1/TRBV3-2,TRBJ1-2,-,ASSQDGQYGYT
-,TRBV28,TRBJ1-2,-,ASSSLRYGYT
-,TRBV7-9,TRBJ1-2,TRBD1,ASSLDEGQGNYGYT
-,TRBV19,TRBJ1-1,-,ASSINRQNTEAF
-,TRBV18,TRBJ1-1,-,ASSPGLATMNTEAF
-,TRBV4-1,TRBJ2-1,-,ASSQSKMWGWNEQF
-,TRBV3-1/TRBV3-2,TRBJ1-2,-,ASSQAGTASGYT
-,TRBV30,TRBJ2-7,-,AWSVIADGEQY
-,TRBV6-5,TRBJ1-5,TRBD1,ASSPGQEYNQPQH